What follows are 31 T cell receptor beta chains derived from one specimen sequenced in a study of regulatory T cells in long-lasting Graves disease. Sequencing libraries for TCR beta were prepared with iRepertoire HTBI primers and Arm-PCR of CDR3 regions. TCRdb used MiXCR to reprocess the multiplex PCR reads, holding one entry per CDR3 protein. The sample consists of around 400,000 distinct CDR3 sequences, roughly a sixth of them appearing once. The time point: newly diagnosed GD, antithyroid drugs for less than 3 months. Following extraction of RNA from PBMCs, that RNA was used to make the TCR library. This sample comprised peripheral blood mononuclear cells (PBMCs), obtained at new diagnosis, from a patient treated with antithyroid drugs. The receptor set was obtained from a female donor with Graves disease.

Note on this clonotype: A single base separates this from a much larger clone, so it may be a read error. V is TRBV27 and J is TRBJ2-7, with 8 nucleotides matching TRBD1. The CDR3 is made up of 16 amino acids. Losses at the gene ends were 5 bases for V and 7 bases for J; bases not matched to a gene: 16. CDR1 and CDR2 from the germline V gene are MNHEY and SMNVEV (reference sequence). The CDR3 DNA sequence: TGTGCCAGCAGTGTGGGGACGGGGACAGGTCACAATGAGCAGTACTTC. Translation gives CASSVGTGTGHNEQYF.

This clonotype was recorded at least ten times. This chain connects TRBV12-3 or TRBV12-4 to TRBJ1-2; 12 bases map to TRBD1. The CDR3 consists of 14 residues. With V trimmed by 5 bases and J by 7 bases, 5 bases remained unmatched. The CDR3 bases are TGTGCCAGCAGTCCCGGGACAGGGGGCAGTGGCTACACCTTC. Amino acids: CASSPGTGGSGYTF.

The CDR3 is CASRPTGAFGGYTF. In DNA form, the CDR3 reads TGTGCCAGCCGACCCACAGGGGCCTTCGGTGGCTACACCTTC. The V gene is TRBV14, the J gene TRBJ1-2; TRBD1 agrees at 7 bases. Germline V gene sequence: CDR1 SGHDN, CDR2 FVKESK. Germline trimming cut 8 bases from V and 7 bases from J; bases unmatched to any gene: 13. The CDR3 runs to 14 residues.

On this clonotype: This may arise from a read error, as a much more abundant clone is one base away. V is TRBV28 and J is TRBJ1-1, with D unclear. V lost 7 bases, J lost 2 bases, and 11 bases lay in between. This CDR3 has 13 residues. CDR1 and CDR2 from the germline V gene are MDHEN and SYDVKM. The CDR3 reads CASTAHSNTEAFF. The CDR3 region has the DNA TGTGCCAGCACCGCACACAGCAACACTGAAGCTTTCTTT.

J is TRBJ2-3 and V is TRBV18; D possibly corresponds to TRBD1 (5 bases). This CDR3 contains 15 residues. V was trimmed by 6 bases and J by 0 bases, leaving 13 bases between them. The V gene's germline CDR1 is KGHSH and CDR2 LQKENI. The CDR3 spells CASSPIQASTDTQYF. The CDR3 bases are TGTGCCAGCTCTCCTATACAGGCTAGCACAGATACGCAGTATTTT.

This clonotype was picked up many times. This chain links TRBV7-3 with TRBJ2-3; perhaps TRBD2 as D (5 bases). The CDR3 has 15 amino acids. The V end was cut by 3 bases, the J end by 1 base, with 11 bases between. CDR1 and CDR2 (germline): SGHTA, FQGTGA. The CDR3 spells CASSFAGLRTDTQYF. The CDR3 coding sequence is TGTGCCAGCAGCTTCGCTGGACTTCGCACAGATACGCAGTATTTT.

This clonotype was seen only a few times. The chain has TRBV30 and TRBJ2-1, with 9 bases lining up with TRBD2. The trim removed 2 bases at V and 4 bases at J, leaving 9 bases unmatched. Germline CDR1 and CDR2: GTSNPN and SVGIG (reference sequence). The CDR3 length is 16 residues. CDR3 amino acids: CAWSKGGLAEYNEQFF. CDR3 coding DNA: TGTGCCTGGAGTAAGGGGGGACTAGCAGAATACAATGAGCAGTTCTTC.

There are many counts of this clonotype. The rearrangement joins TRBV7-9 to TRBJ2-2; D gene uncertain. The CDR3 runs to 13 residues. Germline assignment: CDR1 SEHNR and CDR2 FQNEAQ (reference sequence). Trimming removed 5 bases at V and 3 bases at J, with 7 bases between. This CDR3 reads CASSTVDTGELFF. CDR3 coding DNA: TGTGCCAGCAGCACAGTAGACACCGGGGAGCTGTTTTTT.

At least ten counts were recorded for this clonotype. The CDR3 region is CASSNGGAPTEAFF. CDR3 sequence (DNA): TGTGCCAGCAGTAACGGGGGGGCGCCCACTGAAGCTTTCTTT. The chain is built from TRBV6-1 and TRBJ1-1, with D tentatively TRBD1 (6 bases). Trimming removed 5 bases from V and 4 bases from J, with 14 bases in between. Germline assignment: CDR1 MNHNS and CDR2 SASEGT. This CDR3 is built from 14 residues.

This clonotype was counted many times. This chain joins TRBV11-2 and TRBJ2-5, with D unresolved. The CDR3 loop spans 13 amino acids. Deletions cut 4 bases from V and 5 bases from J, with 11 bases between. The germline V gene has CDR1 SGHAT and CDR2 FQNNGV. The CDR3 sequence is CASSSTGGETQYF. For the CDR3, the DNA is TGTGCCAGCAGCTCGACGGGTGGGGAGACCCAGTACTTC.

The chain joins TRBV5-6 to TRBJ2-7; maybe TRBD1 (5 bases). Trimming removed 1 base from V and 6 bases from J, with 14 bases in between. The CDR3 extends over 14 amino acids. The germline V gene has CDR1 SGHDT and CDR2 YYEEEE. The CDR3 is CASSLQGVGAEQYF. The CDR3, as DNA: TGTGCCAGCAGCTTGCAGGGTGTCGGTGCCGAGCAGTACTTC.

The CDR3 sequence: CATSSQGRNTGGPGANVLTF. CDR3 coding DNA: TGTGCCACCAGTAGCCAGGGAAGGAACACCGGGGGACCTGGGGCCAACGTCCTGACTTTC. This chain links TRBV24-1 with TRBJ2-6; D perhaps matches TRBD2 (6 bases). The germline gives CDR1 KGHDR, CDR2 SFDVKD. The length of the CDR3 is 20 residues. Trimming removed 6 bases at V and 2 bases at J, with 25 bases between.

V usage is TRBV7-3 and J usage is TRBJ1-1; D perhaps matches TRBD1 (5 bases). Trimming removed 1 base at V and 10 bases at J, with 16 bases between. Germline-derived CDR1 and CDR2 are SGHTA and FQGTGA. The CDR3 length is 14 residues. The CDR3 sequence: CASSLRQLAGGAFF. The CDR3 nucleotides are TGTGCCAGCAGCTTAAGGCAGCTCGCCGGGGGAGCTTTCTTT. Combining the CDR3 with reference TRBV7-3 and TRBJ1-1 gives the whole variable domain GAGVSQTPSNKVTEKGKYVELRCDPISGHTALYWYRQSLGQGPEFLIYFQGTGAADDSGLPNDRFFAVRPEGSVSTLKIQRTERGDSAVYLCASSLRQLAGGAFFGQGTRLTVV.

This clonotype was counted only a few times. The chain is built from TRBV18 and TRBJ1-4; no clear D. Germline lookup yields CDR1 KGHSH and CDR2 LQKENI. There are 13 residues in the CDR3. Deletions cut 3 bases from V and 8 bases from J, with 10 bases between. CDR3 loop: CASSPGFDEKLFF. The CDR3 DNA sequence: TGTGCCAGCTCACCGGGGTTTGACGAAAAACTGTTTTTT.

This clonotype was detected only a few times. V usage is TRBV28 and J usage is TRBJ2-7; D remains ambiguous. Germline values: CDR1 MDHEN, CDR2 SYDVKM. The CDR3 runs to 13 residues. The V and J ends lost 1 base and 9 bases respectively, with 13 bases between them. The CDR3 region is CASSLSPSPGQYF. The DNA of the CDR3 is TGTGCCAGCAGTTTATCTCCTTCACCTGGGCAGTACTTC.

This clonotype was counted at least ten times. The chain is built from TRBV7-2 and TRBJ2-7; unclear D gene. Germline loops: CDR1 SGHTA, CDR2 FQGNSA. V lost 5 bases, J lost 1 base, and 15 bases lay in between. The CDR3 covers 15 residues. CDR3 loop: CASSALADGSYEQYF. The CDR3 DNA sequence: TGTGCCAGCAGCGCACTCGCGGATGGGTCCTACGAGCAGTACTTC.

The gene calls are TRBV20-1 and TRBJ2-3; D remains ambiguous. V was pared by 5 bases and J by 0 bases, with 12 bases between. CDR1 DFQATT and CDR2 SNEGSKA come from the germline V gene (reference sequence). This CDR3 has 14 amino acids. CDR3 protein: CSADGKTSTDTQYF. The CDR3 DNA sequence: TGCAGTGCTGACGGAAAAACTAGCACAGATACGCAGTATTTT.

The sample holds many counts of this clonotype. The chain combines TRBV12-3 or TRBV12-4 with TRBJ2-4, with 10 bases aligning to TRBD1. The length of the CDR3 is 14 residues. V lost 7 bases to trimming and J lost 6 bases; unmatched junction nucleotides: 6. The CDR3: CASIGTGAANIQYF. The CDR3 nucleotides read TGTGCCAGCATTGGGACAGGGGCAGCAAACATTCAGTACTTC.

A word on this clonotype: A clone one base away is much larger, so this may be a read error. V and J are TRBV7-2 and TRBJ2-1; D might be TRBD2 (5 bases). The ends were cut back, 5 bases at V and 6 bases at J, with 14 bases in the middle. Germline V CDR1 and CDR2: SGHTA, FQGNSA. This CDR3 comprises 14 residues. The CDR3, as DNA: TGTGCCAGCAGCCCCGGACCAGAGGGCAATGAGCAGTTCTTC. Protein sequence: CASSPGPEGNEQFF.

This clonotype showed up many times. The chain recombines TRBV13 with TRBJ2-5, with D hard to call. V dropped 8 bases and J dropped 4 bases, with 8 bases sitting between them. CDR1 PRHDT and CDR2 FYEKMQ come from the germline V gene (reference sequence). There are 11 residues in the CDR3. CDR3 sequence (DNA): TGTGCCAGCCCTATGGGAGAGACCCAGTACTTC. Translating it yields CASPMGETQYF.

This clonotype was counted ten times or more. The J gene is TRBJ2-5, the V gene TRBV11-2; 11 bases are a match to TRBD2. This CDR3 region has 15 residues. From germline, CDR1 is SGHAT and CDR2 FQNNGV. Unmatched junction bases numbered 5, after V lost 3 bases and J lost 5 bases. CDR3 sequence: CASSFLAGGLETQYF. CDR3 DNA sequence: TGTGCCAGCAGCTTCCTAGCGGGGGGCCTGGAGACCCAGTACTTC.

As regards this clonotype: A much larger clone is a single base away; this may be a read error. This chain uses TRBV6-5 with TRBJ1-2; D not resolved. The ends were cut back, 2 bases at V and 4 bases at J, with 8 bases in the middle. Germline V lookup: CDR1 MNHEY, CDR2 SVGAGI. The CDR3 runs 13 residues. CDR3 residues: CASSYLVSYGYTF. For the CDR3, the DNA is TGTGCCAGCAGTTACCTTGTGAGCTATGGCTACACCTTC.

This clonotype was seen at least ten times. The V gene is TRBV12-3 or TRBV12-4, the J gene TRBJ2-3; possibly TRBD1 or TRBD2 for D (5 bases each). This CDR3 is 15 amino acids long. V dropped 4 bases and J dropped 5 bases, with 16 bases sitting between them. The CDR3 is CASSSYRSRGDTQYF. In nucleotides, the CDR3 is TGTGCCAGCAGTTCCTACAGGTCCCGGGGAGATACGCAGTATTTT.

V usage is TRBV19 and J usage is TRBJ2-1, with D tentatively TRBD1 (6 bases). Germline V gene data show CDR1 as LNHDA and CDR2 as SQIVND (reference sequence). The CDR3 extends over 14 amino acids. V dropped 6 bases and J dropped 4 bases, with 13 bases sitting between them. In DNA form, the CDR3 reads TGTGCCAGTAGGAACCCGGGACAATACAATGAGCAGTTCTTC. This codes for CASRNPGQYNEQFF.

V and J are TRBV6-5 and TRBJ2-5; 9 nucleotides agree with TRBD1. CDR1 is MNHEY, CDR2 SVGAGI, per germline. The junction had 6 bases not matched to a gene; V was cut back by 3 bases and J by 4 bases. This CDR3 has 15 residues. CDR3 sequence reads: CASSYTGGGGETQYF. The CDR3 DNA is TGTGCCAGCAGTTATACAGGGGGCGGTGGAGAGACCCAGTACTTC.

This clonotype has at least ten counts. The chain couples TRBV5-1 to TRBJ1-1; the match to TRBD1 covers 8 bases. V trimming: 2 bases; J trimming: 1 base; junction bases outside the gene matches: 4. This CDR3 is built from 15 residues. CDR1 SGHRS and CDR2 YFSETQ come from the germline V gene. CDR3 in DNA: TGCGCCAGCAGCTTCCAGGGGGCGCCGAACACTGAAGCTTTCTTT. This translates into CASSFQGAPNTEAFF.

This clonotype has a handful of counts. CDR3 in amino acids: CASSYSGGADTQYF. In DNA form, the CDR3 reads TGTGCCAGCAGTTACTCGGGGGGCGCAGATACGCAGTATTTT. The J gene is TRBJ2-3, the V gene TRBV6-6, with D possibly being TRBD1 or TRBD2 (6 bases each). CDR3 length: 14 amino acids. From germline, CDR1 is MNHNY and CDR2 SVGAGI (reference sequence). V dropped 0 bases and J dropped 4 bases, with 8 bases sitting between them.

This clonotype was seen many times. The J gene is TRBJ2-7, the V gene TRBV24-1; either TRBD1 or TRBD2 may fit D (5 bases each). The CDR3 is 16 amino acids. Germline V CDR1 and CDR2: KGHDR, SFDVKD. Trimming pared 6 bases from V and 0 bases from J, leaving 17 bases between. CDR3: CATSLSDGASSYEQYF. CDR3 DNA sequence: TGTGCCACCAGTTTGAGTGACGGGGCAAGCTCCTACGAGCAGTACTTC.

This chain joins TRBV7-3 and TRBJ1-2, with D tentatively TRBD1 (6 bases). The germline V and J ends were trimmed by 5 bases and 0 bases, with 13 bases remaining between them. The CDR3 is 15 residues long. Germline V gives CDR1 SGHTA, CDR2 FQGTGA. The CDR3 sequence: CASSPGQPANYGYTF. CDR3 nucleotide sequence: TGTGCCAGCAGCCCGGGACAACCAGCTAACTATGGCTACACCTTC.

This clonotype showed up many times. The chain carries TRBV15 and TRBJ2-1, with 10 bases that match TRBD2. Germline CDR1 and CDR2: LNHNV and YYDKDF (reference sequence). Trimming removed 4 bases from V and 1 base from J; junction bases left unmatched: 4. This CDR3 spans 16 amino acids. The CDR3 DNA reads TGTGCCACCAGCACCGATAGCGGGAGGTCCTACAATGAGCAGTTCTTC. Translated, it gives CATSTDSGRSYNEQFF.

This clonotype was observed a few times. The V gene is TRBV30, the J gene TRBJ2-2; D is undetermined. The CDR3 totals 14 residues. The V end was cut by 0 bases, the J end by 6 bases, with 11 bases between. Germline CDR1 GTSNPN, CDR2 SVGIG (reference sequence). The CDR3 coding sequence is TGTGCCTGGAGTGTATTTAGCCCCCCCGGGGAGCTGTTTTTT. Protein sequence: CAWSVFSPPGELFF.